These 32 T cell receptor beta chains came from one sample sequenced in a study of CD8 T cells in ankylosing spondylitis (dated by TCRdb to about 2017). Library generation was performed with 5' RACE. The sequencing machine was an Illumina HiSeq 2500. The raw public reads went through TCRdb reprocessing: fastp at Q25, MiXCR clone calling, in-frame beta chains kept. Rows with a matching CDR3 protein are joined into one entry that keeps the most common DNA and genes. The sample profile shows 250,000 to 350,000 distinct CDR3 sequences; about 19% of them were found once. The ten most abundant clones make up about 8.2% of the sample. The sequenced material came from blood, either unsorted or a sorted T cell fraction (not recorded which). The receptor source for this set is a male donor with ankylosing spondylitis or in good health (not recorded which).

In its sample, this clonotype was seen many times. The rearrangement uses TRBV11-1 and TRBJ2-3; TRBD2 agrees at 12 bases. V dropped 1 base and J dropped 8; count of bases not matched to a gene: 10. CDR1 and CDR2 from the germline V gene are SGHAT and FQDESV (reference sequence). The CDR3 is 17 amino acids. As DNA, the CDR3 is TGTGCCAGCAGCTTAGAAGGGACTAGCGGGCAGAGGGGTACGCAGTATTTT. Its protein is CASSLEGTSGQRGTQYF.

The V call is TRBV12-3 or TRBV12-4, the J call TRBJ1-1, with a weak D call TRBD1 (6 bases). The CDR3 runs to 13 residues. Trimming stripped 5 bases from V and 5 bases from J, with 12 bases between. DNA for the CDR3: TGTGCCAGCAGTCCAACAGGACAGACTGAAGCTTTCTTT. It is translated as CASSPTGQTEAFF.

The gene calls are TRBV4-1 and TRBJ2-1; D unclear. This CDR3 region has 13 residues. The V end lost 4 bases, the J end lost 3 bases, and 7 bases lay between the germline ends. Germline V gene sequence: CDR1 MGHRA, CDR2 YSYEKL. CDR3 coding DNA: TGCGCCAGCAGCCCCCTTTTCTACAATGAGCAGTTCTTC. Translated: CASSPLFYNEQFF.

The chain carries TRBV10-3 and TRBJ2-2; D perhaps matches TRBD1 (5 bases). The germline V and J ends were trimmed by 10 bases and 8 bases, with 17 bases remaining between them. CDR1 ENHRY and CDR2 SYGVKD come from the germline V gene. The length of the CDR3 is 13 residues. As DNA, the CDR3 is TGTGCCACCGCTTTAGGGGAAAAGGGGGAGCTGTTTTTT. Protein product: CATALGEKGELFF.

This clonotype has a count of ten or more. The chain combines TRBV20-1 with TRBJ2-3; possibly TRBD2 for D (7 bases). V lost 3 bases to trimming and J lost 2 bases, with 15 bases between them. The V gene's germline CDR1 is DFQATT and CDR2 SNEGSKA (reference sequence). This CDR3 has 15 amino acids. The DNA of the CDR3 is TGCAGTGCTAGGGAATTGCGGGGGCACACAGATACGCAGTATTTT. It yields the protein CSARELRGHTDTQYF.

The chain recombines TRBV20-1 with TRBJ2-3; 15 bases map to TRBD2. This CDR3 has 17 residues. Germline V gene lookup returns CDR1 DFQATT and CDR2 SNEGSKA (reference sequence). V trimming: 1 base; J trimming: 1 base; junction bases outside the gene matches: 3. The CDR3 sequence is CSARGTSGRAGTDTQYF. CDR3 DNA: TGCAGTGCTAGAGGGACTAGCGGGAGGGCCGGCACAGATACGCAGTATTTT.

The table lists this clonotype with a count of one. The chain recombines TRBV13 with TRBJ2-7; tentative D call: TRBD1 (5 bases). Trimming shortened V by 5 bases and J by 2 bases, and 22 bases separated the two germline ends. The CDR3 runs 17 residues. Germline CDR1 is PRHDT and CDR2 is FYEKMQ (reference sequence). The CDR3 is CASSPAVGQDIAYEQYV. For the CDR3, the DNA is TGTGCCAGCAGCCCAGCCGTGGGGCAGGACATAGCCTACGAGCAGTACGTC.

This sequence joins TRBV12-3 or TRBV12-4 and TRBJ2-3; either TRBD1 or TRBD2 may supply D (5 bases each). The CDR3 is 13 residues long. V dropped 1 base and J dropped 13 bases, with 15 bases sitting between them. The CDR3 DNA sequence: TGTGCCAGCAGTTTAGGTCCCCGGGACCAAGAGTATTTT. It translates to CASSLGPRDQEYF.

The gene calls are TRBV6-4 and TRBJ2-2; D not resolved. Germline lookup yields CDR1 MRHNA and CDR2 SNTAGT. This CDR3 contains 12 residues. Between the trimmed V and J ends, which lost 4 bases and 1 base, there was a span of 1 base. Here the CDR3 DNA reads TGTGCCAGCAGTGGGAACACCGGGGAGCTGTTTTTT. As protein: CASSGNTGELFF.

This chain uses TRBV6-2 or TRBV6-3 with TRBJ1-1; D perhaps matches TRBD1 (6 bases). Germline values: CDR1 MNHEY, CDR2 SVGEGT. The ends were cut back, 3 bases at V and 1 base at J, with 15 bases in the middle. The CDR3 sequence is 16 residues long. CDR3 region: CASSYIPDRSNTEAFF. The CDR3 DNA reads TGTGCCAGCAGTTATATACCGGACAGATCGAACACTGAAGCTTTCTTT.

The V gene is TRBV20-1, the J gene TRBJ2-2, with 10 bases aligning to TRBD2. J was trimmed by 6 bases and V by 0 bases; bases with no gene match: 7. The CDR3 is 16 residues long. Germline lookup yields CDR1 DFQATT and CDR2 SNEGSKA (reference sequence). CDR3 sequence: CSARDSRTSGAGELFF. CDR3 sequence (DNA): TGCAGTGCTAGAGATAGTAGAACTAGCGGGGCCGGGGAGCTGTTTTTT.

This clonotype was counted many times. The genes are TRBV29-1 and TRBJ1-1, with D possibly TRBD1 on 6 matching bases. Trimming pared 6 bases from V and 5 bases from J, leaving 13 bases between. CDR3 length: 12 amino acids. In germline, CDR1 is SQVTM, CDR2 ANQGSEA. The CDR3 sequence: CSVSGGETEAFF. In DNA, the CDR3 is TGCAGCGTCTCCGGGGGCGAGACTGAAGCTTTCTTT.

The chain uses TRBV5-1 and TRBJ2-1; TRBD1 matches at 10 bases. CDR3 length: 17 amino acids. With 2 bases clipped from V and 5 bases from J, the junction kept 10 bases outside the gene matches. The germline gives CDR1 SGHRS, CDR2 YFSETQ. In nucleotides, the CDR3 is TGCGCCAGCAGCTTCTCATTTACCGGGACAGGGGACAATGAGCAGTTCTTC. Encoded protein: CASSFSFTGTGDNEQFF. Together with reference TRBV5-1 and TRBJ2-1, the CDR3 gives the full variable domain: KAGVTQTPRYLIKTRGQQVTLSCSPISGHRSVSWYQQTPGQGLQFLFEYFSETQRNKGNFPGRFSGRQFSNSRSEMNVSTLELGDSALYLCASSFSFTGTGDNEQFFGPGTRLTVL.

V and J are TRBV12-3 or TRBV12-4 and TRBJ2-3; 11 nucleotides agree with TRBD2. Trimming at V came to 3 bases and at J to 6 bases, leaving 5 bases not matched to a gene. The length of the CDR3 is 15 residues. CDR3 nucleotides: TGTGCCAGCAGTTTGGGGGGACTAGCGGCCGATACGCAGTATTTT. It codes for CASSLGGLAADTQYF.

CDR3 residues: CASSPDSGDGYTF. CDR3 nucleotides: TGTGCCAGCAGCCCGGACAGTGGGGATGGCTACACCTTC. This chain links TRBV9 with TRBJ1-2; D may be TRBD1 (6 bases). The CDR3 is made up of 13 amino acids. Trimming cost V 4 bases and J 6 bases, with 13 bases left between them. The germline V gene encodes CDR1 SGDLS and CDR2 YYNGEE.

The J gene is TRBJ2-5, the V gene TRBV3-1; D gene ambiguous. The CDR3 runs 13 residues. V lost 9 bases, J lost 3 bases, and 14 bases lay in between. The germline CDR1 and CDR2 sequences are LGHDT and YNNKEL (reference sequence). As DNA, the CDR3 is TGTGCCAGTCGCTCCGCCGGAAAAGAGACCCAGTACTTC. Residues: CASRSAGKETQYF.

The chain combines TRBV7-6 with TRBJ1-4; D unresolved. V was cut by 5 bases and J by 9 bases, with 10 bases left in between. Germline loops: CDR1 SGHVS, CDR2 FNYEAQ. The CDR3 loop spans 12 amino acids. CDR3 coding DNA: TGTGCCAGCAGCGACCAGGCTAAAAAACTGTTTTTT. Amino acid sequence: CASSDQAKKLFF.

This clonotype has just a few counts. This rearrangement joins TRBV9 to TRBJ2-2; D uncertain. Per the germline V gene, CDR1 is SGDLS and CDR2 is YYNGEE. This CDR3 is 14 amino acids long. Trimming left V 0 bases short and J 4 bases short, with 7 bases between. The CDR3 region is CASSVGFGTGELFF. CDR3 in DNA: TGTGCCAGCAGCGTAGGATTTGGCACCGGGGAGCTGTTTTTT.

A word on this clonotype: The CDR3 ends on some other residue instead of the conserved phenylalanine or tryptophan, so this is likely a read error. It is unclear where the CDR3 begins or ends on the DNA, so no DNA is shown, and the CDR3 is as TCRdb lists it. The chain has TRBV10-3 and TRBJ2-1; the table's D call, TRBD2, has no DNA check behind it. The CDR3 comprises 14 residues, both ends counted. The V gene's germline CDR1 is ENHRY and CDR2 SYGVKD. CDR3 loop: CAISGVPASGGRQY.

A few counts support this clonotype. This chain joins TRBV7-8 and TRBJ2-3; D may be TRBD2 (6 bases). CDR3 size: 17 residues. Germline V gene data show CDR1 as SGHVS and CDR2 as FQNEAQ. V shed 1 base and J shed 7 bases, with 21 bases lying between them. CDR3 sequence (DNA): TGTGCCAGCAGCTTAGGGTATCTGGCGGGGCCGGAGAATACGCAGTATTTT. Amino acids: CASSLGYLAGPENTQYF.

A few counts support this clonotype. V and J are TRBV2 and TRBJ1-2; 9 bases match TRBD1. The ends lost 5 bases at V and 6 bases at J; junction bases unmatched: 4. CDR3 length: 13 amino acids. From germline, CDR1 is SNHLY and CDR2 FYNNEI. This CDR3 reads CASSFRDRDGYTF. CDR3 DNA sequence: TGTGCCAGCAGTTTCCGGGACAGGGATGGCTACACCTTC.

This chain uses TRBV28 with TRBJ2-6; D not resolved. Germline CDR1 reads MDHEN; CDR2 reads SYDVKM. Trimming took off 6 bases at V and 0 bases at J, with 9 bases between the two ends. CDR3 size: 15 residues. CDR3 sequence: CASSPASSGANVLTF. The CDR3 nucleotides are TGTGCCAGCAGCCCCGCGAGCTCTGGGGCCAACGTCCTGACTTTC.

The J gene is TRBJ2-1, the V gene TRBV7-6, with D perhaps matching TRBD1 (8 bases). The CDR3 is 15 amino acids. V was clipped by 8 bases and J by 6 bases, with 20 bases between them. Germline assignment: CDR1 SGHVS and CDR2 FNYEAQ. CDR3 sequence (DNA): TGTGCCAGCGGGAGCGGGACAGGTGGACTCAATGAGCAGTTCTTC. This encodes CASGSGTGGLNEQFF.

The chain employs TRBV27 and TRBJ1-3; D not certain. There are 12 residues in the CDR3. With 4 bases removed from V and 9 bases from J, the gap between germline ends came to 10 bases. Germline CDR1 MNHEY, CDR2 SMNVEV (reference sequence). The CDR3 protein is CASSSPLGTIYF. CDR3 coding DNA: TGTGCCAGCAGTTCCCCTCTGGGCACCATATATTTT.

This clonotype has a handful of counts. CDR3 DNA: TGTGCCAGCAGCCGGACGAGAAATGAAAAACTGTTTTTT. Amino acid sequence: CASSRTRNEKLFF. This chain joins TRBV7-6 and TRBJ1-4; no clear D. V was shortened by 5 bases and J by 5 bases, with 9 bases between the two germline ends. CDR3 size: 13 residues. CDR1 and CDR2 (germline): SGHVS, FNYEAQ. Full variable domain (outside the CDR3, taken from reference TRBV7-6 and TRBJ1-4): GAGVSQSPRYKVTKRGQDVALRCDPISGHVSLYWYRQALGQGPEFLTYFNYEAQQDKSGLPNDRFSAERPEGSISTLTIQRTEQRDSAMYRCASSRTRNEKLFFGSGTQLSVL.

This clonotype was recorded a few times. CDR3 in amino acids: CSARPSLAGETDTQYF. The CDR3 bases are TGCAGTGCTAGACCCTCACTAGCGGGAGAAACAGATACGCAGTATTTT. The chain is built from TRBV20-1 and TRBJ2-3; 11 nucleotides line up with TRBD2. J lost 3 bases, V lost 2 bases, and 7 bases had no gene match. This CDR3 is 16 amino acids long. CDR1 and CDR2 from the germline V gene are DFQATT and SNEGSKA (reference sequence).

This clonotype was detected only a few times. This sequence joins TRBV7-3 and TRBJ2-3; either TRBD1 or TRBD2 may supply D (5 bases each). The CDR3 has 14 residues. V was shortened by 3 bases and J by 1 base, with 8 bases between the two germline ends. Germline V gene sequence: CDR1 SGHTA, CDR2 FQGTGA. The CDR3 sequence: CASSFRDRTDTQYF. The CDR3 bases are TGTGCCAGCAGCTTCCGGGACCGCACAGATACGCAGTATTTT.

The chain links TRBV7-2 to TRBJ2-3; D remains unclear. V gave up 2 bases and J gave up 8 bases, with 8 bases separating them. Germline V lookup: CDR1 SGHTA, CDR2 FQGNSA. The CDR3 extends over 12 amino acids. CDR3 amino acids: CASSLLPLTQYF. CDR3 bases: TGTGCCAGCAGCTTACTACCCCTTACGCAGTATTTT.

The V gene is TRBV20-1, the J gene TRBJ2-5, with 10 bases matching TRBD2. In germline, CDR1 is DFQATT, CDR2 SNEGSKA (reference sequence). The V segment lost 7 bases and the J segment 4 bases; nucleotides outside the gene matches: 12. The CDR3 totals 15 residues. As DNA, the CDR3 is TGCAGTGGCATGTCCAGCGGGGGGGCAGCAGAGACCCAGTACTTC. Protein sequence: CSGMSSGGAAETQYF.

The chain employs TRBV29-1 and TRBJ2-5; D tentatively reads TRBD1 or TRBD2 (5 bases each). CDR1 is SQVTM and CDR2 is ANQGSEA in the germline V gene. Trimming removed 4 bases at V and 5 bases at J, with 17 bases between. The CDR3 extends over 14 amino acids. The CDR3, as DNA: TGCAGCGTTGTCCCGCGAACAGGCGGGGAGACCCAGTACTTC. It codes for CSVVPRTGGETQYF.

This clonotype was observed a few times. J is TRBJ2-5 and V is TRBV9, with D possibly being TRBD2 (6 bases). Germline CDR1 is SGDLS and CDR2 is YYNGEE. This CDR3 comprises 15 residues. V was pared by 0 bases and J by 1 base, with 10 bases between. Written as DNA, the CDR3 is TGTGCCAGCAGCGTAGCTACTAGCCGCCAAGAGACCCAGTACTTC. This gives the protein CASSVATSRQETQYF.

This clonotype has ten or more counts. For the CDR3, the DNA is TGTGCCAGCAGCCAAGTAGGGGTGTCCACTGAAGCTTTCTTT. It encodes CASSQVGVSTEAFF. The chain is built from TRBV3-1 and TRBJ1-1; perhaps TRBD1 as D (5 bases). Germline CDR1 and CDR2: LGHDT and YNNKEL (reference sequence). Trimming took 1 base from V and 4 from J, leaving 10 bases between them. The CDR3 loop spans 14 amino acids.